This T cell receptor (beta chain) emerged from a study of vaccination effects on CD4 cells after COVID-19. Germline CDR1 SNHLY, CDR2 FYNNEI. Trimming shortened V by 5 bases and J by 0 bases, and 2 bases separated the two germline ends. This CDR3 is 12 amino acids long. Expansion with viral peptide pools was applied to antigen-specific CD4+ T cells by the ViraFEST assay prior to sequencing. When less than 13 days of culture had elapsed, CD4+ T cells were isolated. Participants completed two doses of the BNT162b2 or mRNA-1273 vaccine. Assay: immunoSEQ multiplex PCR; the TCRdb copy retains only in-frame clones and omits some. In the table there are under 40,000 clones, around three quarters of which are singletons. Comment on this clone: Its specificity is unknown.

V usage is TRBV2 and J usage is TRBJ2-4; no clear D. Sequencing was performed on CD4+ T cells from PBMCs cultured with HCoV-229E spike peptides, taken after COVID-19 vaccination. The sequence derives from a human donor who received a COVID-19 vaccine. CDR3 DNA sequence: TGTGCCAGCAGTCTAGCCAAAAACATTCAGTACTTC. It codes for CASSLAKNIQYF.